Listed below are T cell receptor beta chains from one sample, sequenced in a study of cytomegalovirus exposure and HLA in healthy donors. TCRdb's table, derived via immunoSEQ multiplex PCR, lists solely in-frame clones and lacks some. This sample has about 130,000 clones, with around 80% found just once. The specimen sequenced was PBMCs. The receptors were sampled from a woman aged 18-30 years in good health and CMV-seropositive. CDR3s include the opening cysteine and the closing phenylalanine or tryptophan. The D gene is left open where the match is weak. Size values are once, few and many counts, or a class for expanded clones, and some rows have none.

v_call	j_call	d_call	clone_size	cdr3_nt	cdr3_aa
TRBV19	TRBJ2-7	TRBD1	once	TGTGCCAGTAGTTACCAGGGGGCTTACGAGCAGTACTTC	CASSYQGAYEQYF
TRBV15	TRBJ2-5	-	-	TGTGCCACCACCATCTCTGCCGGGACTTTTCAAGAGACCCAGTACTTC	CATTISAGTFQETQYF
TRBV7-9	TRBJ2-2	TRBD1	-	TGTGCCAGCAGTTTCCACTGGACAGGGGATCCCGGGGAGCTGTTTTTT	CASSFHWTGDPGELFF
TRBV10-1	TRBJ2-2	-	once	TGCGCCAGCAGGTCCGGGTCAAACACCGGGGAGCTGTTTTTT	CASRSGSNTGELFF
TRBV9	TRBJ1-2	TRBD1	-	TGTGCCAGCAGCCATGGGACAGGGGGAGAAGATGGCTACACCTTC	CASSHGTGGEDGYTF
TRBV6-5	TRBJ2-5	TRBD2	once	TGTGCCAGCAGTTACTCGCGGGGGGGTGGTGAGACCCAGTACTTC	CASSYSRGGGETQYF
TRBV4-1	TRBJ2-7	TRBD2	once	TGCGCCAGCAGCCAAGTTTCCCTGCAGTCCGAGCGGGGGAGGTACTTC	CASSQVSLQSERGRYF
TRBV6-5	TRBJ2-5	TRBD2	-	TGTGCCAGCCGAAAAAGCGGGGGGCTACTCGAGACCCAGTACTTC	CASRKSGGLLETQYF
TRBV6-6	TRBJ2-2	TRBD1	few	TGTGCCACCAGGACAGGGAACACCGGGGAGCTGTTTTTT	CATRTGNTGELFF
TRBV7-2	TRBJ2-3	TRBD1	-	TGTGCCAGCAGCGCGGGACAGGACACAGATACGCAGTATTTT	CASSAGQDTDTQYF
TRBV28	TRBJ2-7	-	-	TGTGCCAGCAGTTTAGATGTTACTTCCTACGAGCAGTACTTC	CASSLDVTSYEQYF
TRBV2	TRBJ2-7	TRBD1	-	TGTGTCAGCCTGACGGACAGGGGGTTTGCCTACGAGCAGTACTTC	CVSLTDRGFAYEQYF
TRBV7-2	TRBJ1-5	-	-	TGTGCCAGCAGCTTCAGCTCTGGAGGGGATCAGCCCCAGCATTTT	CASSFSSGGDQPQHF
TRBV10-1	TRBJ1-1	-	once	TGCGCCAGCAGTGACACCGGCAGGGACACTGAAGCTTTCTTT	CASSDTGRDTEAFF
TRBV11-2	TRBJ2-7	TRBD1	few	TGTGCCAGCAGCTTAAGGACAGGGGACCACGAGCAGTACTTC	CASSLRTGDHEQYF
TRBV29-1	TRBJ1-1	TRBD1	-	TGCAGCGCCGCATACGACAGGGAGGATGAAGCTTTCTTT	CSAAYDREDEAFF
TRBV5-4	TRBJ1-1	TRBD1	-	TGTGCCAGCAGCTGGGACAGGCGAATAGACACTGAAGCTTTCTTT	CASSWDRRIDTEAFF
TRBV27	TRBJ1-1	-	-	TGTGCCAGCAGTCCCCGCGCCTACACTGAAGCTTTCTTT	CASSPRAYTEAFF
TRBV9	TRBJ2-5	TRBD2	-	TGTGCCAGCAGCGCTAGCGGGACTAGCAAAGAGACCCAGTACTTC	CASSASGTSKETQYF
TRBV10-2	TRBJ1-2	-	-	TGCGCCAGCAGTGAACAAGTTAACTATGGCTACACCTTC	CASSEQVNYGYTF
TRBV28	TRBJ1-6	-	-	TGTGCCAGCAGTTTATCTTTGCCGGTGGGGGGGGATTCACCCCTCCACTTT	CASSLSLPVGGDSPLHF
TRBV6-1	TRBJ1-2	TRBD1	-	TGTGCCAGCAGTGAGTTACAGGGGGCACGTGGCTACACCTTC	CASSELQGARGYTF
TRBV4-1	TRBJ1-1	TRBD1	-	TGCGCCAGCAGCCGGCAGGGGGCGGACACTGAAGCTTTCTTT	CASSRQGADTEAFF
TRBV5-4	TRBJ1-1	-	-	TGTGCCAGCAGCCAAGGGGGACCGACAAACACTGAAGCTTTCTTT	CASSQGGPTNTEAFF
TRBV6-5	TRBJ2-7	-	-	TGTGCTTTTTGCAAGCAGAAGGCGGCATACGAGCAGTACTTC	CAFCKQKAAYEQYF
TRBV19	TRBJ2-1	TRBD2	-	TGTGCCAGTAGTATAGATCGGGCCGCGGGGGCCTACAATGAGCAGTTCTTC	CASSIDRAAGAYNEQFF
TRBV5-1	TRBJ2-5	-	-	TGCGCCAGCAGCTTGAATACTGGCACAGGAGAGACCCAGTACTTC	CASSLNTGTGETQYF
TRBV29-1	TRBJ2-7	-	-	TGCAGCGTTGAAGAACTCGGGTACGAGCAGTACTTC	CSVEELGYEQYF
TRBV4-1	TRBJ2-7	TRBD2	-	TGCGCCAGCAGCCATCGGGAGGGGGGCCCCTACGAGCAGTACTTC	CASSHREGGPYEQYF
TRBV29-1	TRBJ2-1	TRBD1	once	TGCAGCGTGAGGACAGGTCCGAATGAGCAGTTCTTC	CSVRTGPNEQFF
TRBV18	TRBJ2-7	TRBD1	once	TGTGCCAGCTCACCAAGACTGACAGGGGAGAAGGACGAGCAGTACTTC	CASSPRLTGEKDEQYF
TRBV5-1	TRBJ2-5	TRBD1	-	TGCGCCAGCTCAACGACAGGGACAGAGACCCAGTACTTC	CASSTTGTETQYF
TRBV19	TRBJ2-3	TRBD2	-	TGTGCCAGTAGCCTCGGGCTAGCGGAAGCAGATACGCAGTATTTT	CASSLGLAEADTQYF
TRBV30	TRBJ2-1	-	once	TGTGCCTGGAGTAGGGGGTCTTACAATGAGCAGTTCTTC	CAWSRGSYNEQFF
TRBV9	TRBJ2-3	-	-	TGTGCCAGCAGCGCCGAGGCCCCAGGGGGACTAGGGGGCACAGATACGCAGTATTTT	CASSAEAPGGLGGTDTQYF
TRBV2	TRBJ2-7	-	-	TGTGCCCCCAGTTTTCCAAGGGACTCCCCAGGTGGCGAGCAGTACTTC	CAPSFPRDSPGGEQYF
TRBV2	TRBJ2-3	TRBD1	-	TGTGCCAGCAGTGAAGCCCGGCGGACAGGGGCCACAGATACGCAGTATTTT	CASSEARRTGATDTQYF
TRBV13	TRBJ1-6	-	-	TGTGCCAGCAGCCCATGGGACTTCCGGCGAGATTCACCCCTCCACTTT	CASSPWDFRRDSPLHF
TRBV29-1	TRBJ2-5	-	-	TGCAGCGCCGCGGATCCAATATCCGGGGAGACCCAGTACTTC	CSAADPISGETQYF
TRBV2	TRBJ2-5	TRBD1	once	TGTGCCAGCAGGGACCGGGACAGGGGGGAGGAGACCCAGTACTTC	CASRDRDRGEETQYF
TRBV6-6	TRBJ1-5	-	-	TGTGCCAGCAGTTACACCCCAGGGGCTATCAATCAGCCCCAGCATTTT	CASSYTPGAINQPQHF
TRBV28	TRBJ2-7	TRBD2	once	TGTGCCAGCAGTTTCGGGGGGGGGAGCTCCTACGAGCAGTACTTC	CASSFGGGSSYEQYF
TRBV21-1	TRBJ1-1	-	-	TGTGCCAGCAGCATAGACAGGGGGCTTAACGCTGAAGCTTTCTTT	CASSIDRGLNAEAFF
TRBV30	TRBJ2-7	-	-	TGTGCCTGGAGGGGGCCCCTACTCTCCTACGAGCAGTACTTC	CAWRGPLLSYEQYF
TRBV5-1	TRBJ2-5	TRBD2	-	TGCGCCAGCAGCTTGACGATGGGGGGGTGGGAGACCCAGTACTTC	CASSLTMGGWETQYF
TRBV4-1	TRBJ2-5	-	-	TGCGCCAGCAGCCCTGGCGAGACCCAGTACTTC	CASSPGETQYF
TRBV25-1	TRBJ1-6	TRBD1	-	TGTGCCAGCAGGGGACAGGGCGATTCACCCCTCCACTTT	CASRGQGDSPLHF
TRBV7-9	TRBJ1-4	TRBD1	-	TGTGCCAGCAGCTCTGGACAGGCGTTGGTGACTAATGAAAAACTGTTTTTT	CASSSGQALVTNEKLFF
TRBV6-4	TRBJ2-3	TRBD2	-	TGTGCCAGCACCCTGACTAGCGGGGGTTCGGATACGCAGTATTTT	CASTLTSGGSDTQYF
TRBV2	TRBJ1-1	-	-	TGTGCCACTCCAGGGGTAGGCACTGAAGCTTTCTTT	CATPGVGTEAFF
TRBV5-4	TRBJ2-1	TRBD2	-	TGTGCCAGCAGCTTGGGTGTGGCGGGGGCCTACAATGAGCAGTTCTTC	CASSLGVAGAYNEQFF
TRBV4-2	TRBJ2-1	TRBD2	few	TGTGCCAGCAGCCAAGATTACCTAGCGGGGGGCCATGAGCAGTTCTTC	CASSQDYLAGGHEQFF
TRBV6-1	TRBJ1-3	-	once	TGTGCCAGCAGTTCAGGGCCTAGTACTGGAAACACCATATATTTT	CASSSGPSTGNTIYF
TRBV6-6	TRBJ1-5	-	-	TGTGCCAGCAGTTTCGTATACCTAGAGGATCAGCCCCAGCATTTT	CASSFVYLEDQPQHF
TRBV11-2	TRBJ2-1	TRBD2	once	TGTGCCAGCAGCTTCGACGGGGGGGCTATTGAGCAGTTCTTC	CASSFDGGAIEQFF